This T cell receptor beta chain was captured by sequencing in a study of T cells in Graves' hyperthyroidism and ophthalmopathy. This clonotype was seen ten or more times. V shed 6 bases and J shed 4 bases, with 7 bases lying between them. From germline, CDR1 is MNHEY and CDR2 SMNVEV (reference sequence). The CDR3 spans 12 residues. Using RNA transcripts as the source, TCR beta CDR3 regions were amplified. HTBI primers were the set used in a first-round RT-PCR of the TCR CDR3. TCRdb redid the calling of the multiplex PCR reads with MiXCR, one entry per CDR3 protein. This sample has some 600,000 distinct CDR3 sequences, with more than 11% found just once.

The source material was blood. This clonotype originated in a woman in her 30s with Graves' hyperthyroidism that later progressed to Graves' ophthalmopathy. V gene TRBV27 combines with J gene TRBJ1-5, with unresolved D. The CDR3 loop reads CASSFLNQPQHF. In DNA, the CDR3 is TGTGCCAGCAGCTTCCTGAATCAGCCCCAGCATTTT.